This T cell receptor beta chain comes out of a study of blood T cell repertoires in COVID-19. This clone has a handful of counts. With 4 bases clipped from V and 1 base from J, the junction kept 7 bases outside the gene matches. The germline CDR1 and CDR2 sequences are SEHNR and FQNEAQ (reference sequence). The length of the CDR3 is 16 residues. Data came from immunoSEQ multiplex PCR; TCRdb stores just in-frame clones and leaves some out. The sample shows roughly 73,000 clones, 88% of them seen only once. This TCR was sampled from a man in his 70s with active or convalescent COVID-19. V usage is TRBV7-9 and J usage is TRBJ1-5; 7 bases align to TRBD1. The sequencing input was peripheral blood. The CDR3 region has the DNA TGTGCCAGCAGCTCCGGCCGGACAGGCAGCAATCAGCCCCAGCATTTT. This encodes CASSSGRTGSNQPQHF.